One sample yielded the 22 T cell receptor beta chains listed below, sequenced in a study of shared clonotypes between healthy human individuals. Profiling relied on immunoSEQ multiplex PCR, and the TCRdb table lists in-frame clones only, not all of them. The sample consists of 2 million to 2.5 million clones, approximately 93% of them appearing once. The sample taken for sequencing was naive CD4+ T cells from PBMCs. Subset indicated: CD45RA+ positively selected. Every receptor here comes from a man between 18 and 35 years old in good health. Some clones in this sample may be carry-over from other donors' samples.

This chain connects TRBV6-1 to TRBJ1-3, with 11 bases identical to TRBD1. The CDR3 sequence is 21 residues long. Unmatched junction bases numbered 15, after V lost 2 bases and J lost 0 bases. Germline V CDR1 and CDR2: MNHNS, SASEGT. CDR3 DNA: TGTGCCAGCAGTGAATACGTTGGACAGGGGGCGAGGTTGAACTCTGGAAACACCATATATTTT. It translates to CASSEYVGQGARLNSGNTIYF.

This rearrangement joins TRBV29-1 to TRBJ2-3; no clear D gene. In germline, CDR1 is SQVTM, CDR2 ANQGSEA. Trimming stripped 2 bases from V and 6 bases from J, with 12 bases between. CDR3 length equals 13 residues. Written as DNA, the CDR3 is TGCAGCGTTGAATTGGGCAATTGGGATACGCAGTATTTT. This codes for CSVELGNWDTQYF.

V usage is TRBV28 and J usage is TRBJ1-5; 9 nucleotides align to TRBD1. The CDR3 runs to 15 residues. Trimming removed 6 bases from V and 5 bases from J; junction bases left unmatched: 8. CDR1 is MDHEN and CDR2 is SYDVKM in the germline V gene. In DNA, the CDR3 is TGTGCCAGCAGCCAAATCGACAGGGGGGATCAGCCCCAGCATTTT. This codes for CASSQIDRGDQPQHF.

This chain uses TRBV7-2 with TRBJ2-7; D ambiguous. Germline values: CDR1 SGHTA, CDR2 FQGNSA. V was pared by 2 bases and J by 2 bases, with 13 bases between. This CDR3 is 15 amino acids long. The CDR3 loop is CASSLQVSKTYEQYF. Here the CDR3 DNA reads TGTGCCAGCAGCTTACAGGTATCCAAGACCTACGAGCAGTACTTC.

The chain employs TRBV28 and TRBJ2-1; no definite D call. This CDR3 is 16 amino acids long. The V gene's germline CDR1 is MDHEN and CDR2 SYDVKM. V lost 7 bases and J lost 6, with 22 bases in between. CDR3 in DNA: TGTGCCAGCACCACCCCCGTGACAAGCCTGCCCAATGAGCAGTTCTTC. This sequence encodes CASTTPVTSLPNEQFF. Filled out from reference TRBV28 and TRBJ2-1, the complete variable domain reads DVKVTQSSRYLVKRTGEKVFLECVQDMDHENMFWYRQDPGLGLRLIYFSYDVKMKEKGDIPEGYSVSREKKERFSLILESASTNQTSMYLCASTTPVTSLPNEQFFGPGTRLTVL.

Only one count was recorded for this clone. The chain combines TRBV25-1 with TRBJ1-1; D perhaps matches TRBD1 (6 bases). This CDR3 has 13 amino acids. Germline V gene lookup returns CDR1 MGHDK and CDR2 SYGVNS. Trimming cost V 6 bases and J 0 bases, with 8 bases left between them. CDR3 DNA: TGTGCCAGCAGGACAGGTCTGAACACTGAAGCTTTCTTT. Protein: CASRTGLNTEAFF.

The V call is TRBV19, the J call TRBJ2-7, with 8 bases matching TRBD2. The J segment lost 3 bases and the V segment lost 6 bases, leaving 7 bases of the junction unmatched. CDR1 and CDR2 (germline): LNHDA, SQIVND (reference sequence). There are 14 residues in the CDR3. CDR3 DNA sequence: TGTGCCAGTAGCGAAGGACTAGCTTACTACGAGCAGTACTTC. Protein: CASSEGLAYYEQYF.

This clone is a singleton in its sample. V is TRBV6-1 and J is TRBJ1-2, with D hard to call. V lost 3 bases to trimming and J lost 6 bases, with 14 bases between them. In germline, CDR1 is MNHNS, CDR2 SASEGT. The length of the CDR3 is 14 residues. CDR3 region: CASSETALRDGYTF. CDR3 coding DNA: TGTGCCAGCAGTGAGACGGCCCTTAGGGATGGCTACACCTTC.

V and J are TRBV15 and TRBJ1-1, with TRBD1 as a possible D gene (5 bases). Germline V gives CDR1 LNHNV, CDR2 YYDKDF (reference sequence). Trimming removed 3 bases at V and 11 bases at J, with 16 bases between. This CDR3 comprises 13 residues. CDR3 region: CATSRDSGHGAFF. In nucleotides, the CDR3 is TGTGCCACCAGCAGGGATTCTGGACACGGGGCTTTCTTT.

Of note for this clone: The sample carries other DNA sequences with the same CDR3. This sequence joins TRBV9 and TRBJ2-7; 9 positions match TRBD2. V lost 0 bases, J lost 3 bases, and 4 bases stayed unmatched. CDR1 and CDR2 (germline): SGDLS, YYNGEE. The CDR3 sequence is 15 residues long. The CDR3 DNA reads TGTGCCAGCAGCGTAGGGGCGGGAGGGATCTACGAGCAGTACTTC. It codes for CASSVGAGGIYEQYF.

The J gene is TRBJ1-3, the V gene TRBV5-1, with D unresolved. The V gene's germline CDR1 is SGHRS and CDR2 YFSETQ. This CDR3 has 15 residues. Trimming pared 0 bases from V and 9 bases from J, leaving 16 bases between. This CDR3 is CASSLATKDFSTIYF. CDR3 sequence (DNA): TGCGCCAGCAGCTTGGCCACGAAGGATTTTAGCACCATATATTTT.

This clone has only one observation. The chain employs TRBV11-2 and TRBJ2-2; 11 bases fit TRBD2. Looked up from germline, CDR1 is SGHAT and CDR2 is FQNNGV. J lost 4 bases, V lost 5 bases, and 9 bases had no gene match. The CDR3 is made up of 17 amino acids. CDR3 DNA sequence: TGTGCCAGCAGCATGACTAGCGGGAAATTATTCACCGGGGAGCTGTTTTTT. Amino acids: CASSMTSGKLFTGELFF.

On this clone itself: The sample holds other DNA sequences that translate to the same CDR3. The V gene is TRBV18, the J gene TRBJ2-5, with D perhaps matching TRBD1 (6 bases). This CDR3 has 14 amino acids. CDR1 and CDR2 (germline): KGHSH, LQKENI. V was cut by 1 base and J by 3 bases, with 9 bases left in between. The CDR3: CASSPLAGEETQYF. The CDR3 DNA follows: TGTGCCAGCTCACCACTGGCAGGGGAAGAGACCCAGTACTTC.

Points on this clone: At the DNA level, this CDR3 is encoded by other sequences in the same sample as well. The chain links TRBV7-3 to TRBJ2-3; no firm D call. The germline V gene has CDR1 SGHTA and CDR2 FQGTGA. The CDR3 is made up of 14 amino acids. V shed 2 bases and J shed 1 base, with 7 bases lying between them. CDR3 sequence reads: CASSLGMGTDTQYF. The CDR3 DNA reads TGTGCCAGCAGCTTAGGGATGGGCACAGATACGCAGTATTTT.

This chain connects TRBV18 to TRBJ2-2; 9 bases are shared with TRBD1. The CDR3 contains 16 residues. Trimming took 2 bases from V and 4 from J; bases not matched to a gene: 5. Germline V lookup: CDR1 KGHSH, CDR2 LQKENI. CDR3 residues: CASSPGTGKGTGELFF. In DNA form, the CDR3 reads TGTGCCAGCTCACCAGGGACAGGGAAGGGCACCGGGGAGCTGTTTTTT.

V and J are TRBV27 and TRBJ1-1; TRBD1 might be the D (5 bases). CDR1 and CDR2 from the germline V gene are MNHEY and SMNVEV (reference sequence). V dropped 10 bases and J dropped 1 base, with 16 bases sitting between them. This CDR3 has 14 residues. CDR3 sequence reads: CATKAMRGNTEAFF. CDR3 nucleotides: TGTGCCACCAAAGCGATGAGGGGGAACACTGAAGCTTTCTTT.

As regards this clone: At the DNA level, this CDR3 is encoded by other sequences in the same sample as well. The V gene is TRBV19, the J gene TRBJ2-7; 9 positions agree with TRBD1. CDR3 length equals 15 residues. The V gene's germline CDR1 is LNHDA and CDR2 SQIVND (reference sequence). Trimming at V came to 3 bases and at J to 4 bases, leaving 7 bases not matched to a gene. In DNA, the CDR3 is TGTGCCAGTAGTATTTCCGGGACAGGGTCTTACGAGCAGTACTTC. It yields the protein CASSISGTGSYEQYF.

This clone has only one observation. The chain has TRBV10-1 and TRBJ1-2; no reliable D call. The CDR3 contains 13 residues. Trimming took off 3 bases at V and 6 bases at J, with 11 bases between the two ends. Germline values: CDR1 WNHNN, CDR2 SYGVQD (reference sequence). CDR3 nucleotide sequence: TGCGCCAGCAGTGAAAATTTGAGAAATGGCTACACCTTC. Protein: CASSENLRNGYTF.

Worth noting for this clone: Different DNA sequences within this sample yield the same CDR3. The chain carries TRBV9 and TRBJ1-2; 9 bases fit TRBD1. CDR1 is SGDLS and CDR2 is YYNGEE in the germline V gene. CDR3 size: 14 residues. V shed 0 bases and J 4 bases; nucleotides not matched to a gene: 1. CDR3 coding DNA: TGTGCCAGCAGCGTAGAGACAGGGGGCTATGGCTACACCTTC. Translated: CASSVETGGYGYTF.

This clone has more than one count but fewer than ten. The chain uses TRBV19 and TRBJ1-5; D gene uncertain. CDR1 LNHDA and CDR2 SQIVND come from the germline V gene (reference sequence). Trimming removed 5 bases at V and 7 bases at J, with 15 bases between. The CDR3 has 14 amino acids. The CDR3 DNA sequence: TGTGCCAGTAGTCCCCGGGGATATCGGCAGCCCCAGCATTTT. It codes for CASSPRGYRQPQHF.

The rearrangement uses TRBV5-1 and TRBJ2-5, with 7 bases fitting TRBD1. This CDR3 has 17 amino acids. Germline assignment: CDR1 SGHRS and CDR2 YFSETQ. The J segment lost 5 bases and the V segment lost 4 bases, leaving 17 bases of the junction unmatched. CDR3 region: CASSPGITGASVETQYF. Written as DNA, the CDR3 is TGCGCCAGCAGCCCCGGGATAACAGGGGCTTCTGTGGAGACCCAGTACTTC.

The chain carries TRBV7-8 and TRBJ2-3; 8 bases are shared with TRBD1. Germline-derived CDR1 and CDR2 are SGHVS and FQNEAQ. V lost 11 bases to trimming and J lost 4 bases; unmatched junction nucleotides: 8. The CDR3 runs to 13 residues. CDR3 DNA sequence: TGTGCCGTGCGTACAGGGGGAGCAGATACGCAGTATTTT. It specifies CAVRTGGADTQYF.